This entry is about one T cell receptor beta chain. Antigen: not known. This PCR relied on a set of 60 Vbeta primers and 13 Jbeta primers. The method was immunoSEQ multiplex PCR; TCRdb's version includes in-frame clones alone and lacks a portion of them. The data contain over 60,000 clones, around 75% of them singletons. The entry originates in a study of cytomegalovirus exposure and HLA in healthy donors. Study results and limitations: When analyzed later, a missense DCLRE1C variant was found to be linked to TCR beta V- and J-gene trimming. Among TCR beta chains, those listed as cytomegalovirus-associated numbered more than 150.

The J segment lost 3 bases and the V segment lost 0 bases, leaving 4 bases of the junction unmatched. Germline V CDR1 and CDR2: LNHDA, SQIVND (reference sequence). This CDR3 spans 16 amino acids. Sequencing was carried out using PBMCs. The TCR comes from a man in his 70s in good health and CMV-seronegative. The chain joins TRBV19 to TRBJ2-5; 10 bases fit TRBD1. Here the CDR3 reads CASSIDHGTGEETQYF. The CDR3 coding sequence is TGTGCCAGTAGTATAGATCACGGGACAGGGGAAGAGACCCAGTACTTC. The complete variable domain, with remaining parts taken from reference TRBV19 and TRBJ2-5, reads DGGITQSPKYLFRKEGQNVTLSCEQNLNHDAMYWYRQDPGQGLRLIYYSQIVNDFQKGDIAEGYSVSREKKESFPLTVTSAQKNPTAFYLCASSIDHGTGEETQYFGPGTRLLVL.